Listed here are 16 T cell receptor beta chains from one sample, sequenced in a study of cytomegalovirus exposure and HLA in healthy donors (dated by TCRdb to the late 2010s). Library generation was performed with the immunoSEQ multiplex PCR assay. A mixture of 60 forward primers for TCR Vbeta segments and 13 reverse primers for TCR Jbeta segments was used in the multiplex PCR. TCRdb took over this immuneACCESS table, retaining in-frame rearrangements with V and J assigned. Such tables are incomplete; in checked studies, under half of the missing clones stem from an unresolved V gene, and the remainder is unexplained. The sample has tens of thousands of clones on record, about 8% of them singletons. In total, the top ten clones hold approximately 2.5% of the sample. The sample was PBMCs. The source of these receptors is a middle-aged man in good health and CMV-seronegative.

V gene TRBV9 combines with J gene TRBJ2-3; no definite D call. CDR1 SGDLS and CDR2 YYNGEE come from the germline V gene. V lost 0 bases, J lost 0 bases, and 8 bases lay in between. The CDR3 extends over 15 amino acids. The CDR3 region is CASSVGGVSTDTQYF. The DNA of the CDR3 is TGTGCCAGCAGCGTAGGAGGAGTTAGCACAGATACGCAGTATTTT.

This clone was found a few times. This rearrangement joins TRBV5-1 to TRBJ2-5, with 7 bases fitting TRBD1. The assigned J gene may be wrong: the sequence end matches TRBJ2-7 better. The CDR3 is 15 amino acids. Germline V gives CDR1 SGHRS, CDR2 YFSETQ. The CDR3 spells CASSLRNRGDYEQYF. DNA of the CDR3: TGCGCCAGCAGCTTGAGAAACAGGGGAGACTACGAGCAGTACTTC.

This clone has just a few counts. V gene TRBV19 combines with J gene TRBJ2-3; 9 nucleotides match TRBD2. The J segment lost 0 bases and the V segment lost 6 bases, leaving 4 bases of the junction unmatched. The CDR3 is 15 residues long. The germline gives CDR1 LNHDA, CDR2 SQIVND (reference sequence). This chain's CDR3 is CASSNLAGSTDTQYF. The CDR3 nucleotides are TGTGCCAGTAGCAATCTAGCGGGGAGCACAGATACGCAGTATTTT.

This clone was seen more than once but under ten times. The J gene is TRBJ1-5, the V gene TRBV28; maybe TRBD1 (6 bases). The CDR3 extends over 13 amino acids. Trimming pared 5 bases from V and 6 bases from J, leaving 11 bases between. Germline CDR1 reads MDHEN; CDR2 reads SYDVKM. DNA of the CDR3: TGTGCCAGCAGTCTCCTAGGGGGTCAGCCCCAGCATTTT. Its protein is CASSLLGGQPQHF.

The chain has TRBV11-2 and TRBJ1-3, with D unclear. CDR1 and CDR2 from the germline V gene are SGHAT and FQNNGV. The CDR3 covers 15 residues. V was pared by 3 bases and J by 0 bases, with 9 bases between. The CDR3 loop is CASSFPRDSGNTIYF. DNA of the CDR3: TGTGCCAGCAGCTTTCCTCGCGACTCTGGAAACACCATATATTTT.

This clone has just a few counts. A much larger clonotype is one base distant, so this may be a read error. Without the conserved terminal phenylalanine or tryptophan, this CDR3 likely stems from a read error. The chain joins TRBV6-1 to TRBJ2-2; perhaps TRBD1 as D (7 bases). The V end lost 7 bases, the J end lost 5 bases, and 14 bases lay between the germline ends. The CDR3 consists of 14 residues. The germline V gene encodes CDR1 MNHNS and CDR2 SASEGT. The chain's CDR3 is CASKDPGGTGELFV. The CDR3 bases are TGTGCCAGCAAGGATCCAGGGGGGACCGGGGAGCTGTTTGTT.

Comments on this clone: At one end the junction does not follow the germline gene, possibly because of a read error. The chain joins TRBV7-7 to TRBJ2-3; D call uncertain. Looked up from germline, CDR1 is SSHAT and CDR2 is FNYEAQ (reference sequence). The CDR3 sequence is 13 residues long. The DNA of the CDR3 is TGTGCTAGCAGCTTAAACAAAGTTGCTACGCAGTATTTT. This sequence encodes CASSLNKVATQYF. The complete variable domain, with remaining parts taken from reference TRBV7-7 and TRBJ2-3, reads GAGVSQSPRYKVTKRGQDVTLRCDPISSHATLYWYQQALGQGPEFLTYFNYEAQPDKSGLPSDRFSAERPEGSISTLTIQRTEQRDSAMYRCASSLNKVATQYFGPGTRLTVL.

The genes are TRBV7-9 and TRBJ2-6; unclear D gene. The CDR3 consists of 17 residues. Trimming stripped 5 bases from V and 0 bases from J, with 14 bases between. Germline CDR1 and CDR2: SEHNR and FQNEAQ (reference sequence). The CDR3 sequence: CASSPVRHLSGANVLTF. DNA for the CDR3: TGTGCCAGCAGCCCGGTTAGACACCTCTCTGGGGCCAACGTCCTGACTTTC.

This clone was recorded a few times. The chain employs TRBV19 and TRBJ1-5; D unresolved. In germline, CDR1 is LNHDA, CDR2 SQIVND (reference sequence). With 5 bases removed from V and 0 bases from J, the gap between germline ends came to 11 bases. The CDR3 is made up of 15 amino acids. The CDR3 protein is CASSLSGNSNQPQHF. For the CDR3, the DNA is TGTGCCAGTAGTCTCTCGGGGAATAGCAATCAGCCCCAGCATTTT.

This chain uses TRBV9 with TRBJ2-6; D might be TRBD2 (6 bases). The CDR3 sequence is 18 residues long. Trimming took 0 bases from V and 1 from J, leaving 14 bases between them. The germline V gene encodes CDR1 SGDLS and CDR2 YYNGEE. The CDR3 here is CASSVAQGGLSGANVLTF. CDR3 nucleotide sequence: TGTGCCAGCAGCGTAGCTCAGGGAGGCCTTTCTGGGGCCAACGTCCTGACTTTC.

CDR3 in DNA: TGTGCCAGCAGCTTGGTCGTAGGGGACACTGAAGCTTTCTTT. Its protein product is CASSLVVGDTEAFF. The chain combines TRBV5-5 with TRBJ1-1, with a tentative D call TRBD1 (5 bases). CDR1 SGHKS and CDR2 YYEKEE come from the germline V gene (reference sequence). The V and J ends lost 0 bases and 3 bases respectively, with 9 bases between them. The CDR3 contains 14 residues.

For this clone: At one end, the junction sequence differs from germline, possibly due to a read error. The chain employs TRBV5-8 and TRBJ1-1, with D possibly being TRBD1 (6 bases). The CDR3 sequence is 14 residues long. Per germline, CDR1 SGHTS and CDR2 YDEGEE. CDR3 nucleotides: TGTGCCAGCAGCTCCGGGACACCCAAAACTGAGGCTTTCTTT. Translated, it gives CASSSGTPKTEAFF.

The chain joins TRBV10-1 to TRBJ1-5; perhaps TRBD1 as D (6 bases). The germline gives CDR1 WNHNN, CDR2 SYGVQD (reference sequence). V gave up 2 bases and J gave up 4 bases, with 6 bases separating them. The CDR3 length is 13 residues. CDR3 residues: CASSEQGNQPQHF. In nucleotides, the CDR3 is TGCGCCAGCAGTGAGCAGGGGAATCAGCCCCAGCATTTT.

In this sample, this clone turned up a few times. CDR3 in DNA: TGTGCCAGCAGTGGGGGAGGTTCCGGGACTAGCGGATTGTACAATGAGCAGTTCTTC. Its translation is CASSGGGSGTSGLYNEQFF. This chain uses TRBV6-1 with TRBJ2-1; 11 bases agree with TRBD2. The CDR3 spans 19 residues. J was trimmed by 4 bases and V by 4 bases; bases with no gene match: 15. Germline CDR1 and CDR2: MNHNS and SASEGT.

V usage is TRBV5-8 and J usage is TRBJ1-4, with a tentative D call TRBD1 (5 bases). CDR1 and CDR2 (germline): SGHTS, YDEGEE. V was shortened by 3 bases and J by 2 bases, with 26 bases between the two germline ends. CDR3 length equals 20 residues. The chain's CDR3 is CASSSNSGRRVRATNEKLFF. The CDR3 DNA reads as TGTGCCAGCAGCTCAAATTCCGGGCGCAGGGTTCGCGCGACTAATGAAAAACTGTTTTTT.

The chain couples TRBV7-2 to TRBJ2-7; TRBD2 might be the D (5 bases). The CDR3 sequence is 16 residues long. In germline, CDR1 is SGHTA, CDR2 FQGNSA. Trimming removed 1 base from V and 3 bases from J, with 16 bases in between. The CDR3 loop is CASSLDWRTADYEQYF. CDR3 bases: TGTGCCAGCAGCTTAGATTGGAGGACGGCCGACTACGAGCAGTACTTC.